This T cell receptor (beta chain) stems from a study of early T cells in non-severe SARS-CoV-2 infection. Findings and limits, study-wide: VDJdb-based annotation leaned toward anti-spike CD8 responses and missed private and CD4 specificities.

Per germline, CDR1 MNHNY and CDR2 SVGAGI (reference sequence). CDR3 length equals 16 residues. V shed 3 bases, J shed 4 bases, and the junction held 8 bases outside the gene matches. Unique molecular identifiers were affixed to single, distinct cDNA molecules. TCRdb itself ran the 5' RACE reads through MiXCR, one entry per CDR3 protein. The sample holds about 57,000 distinct CDR3 sequences, 10% to 15% seen once. On this clonotype itself: Its antigen is undetermined.

The chain combines TRBV6-6 with TRBJ2-2; 7 bases map to TRBD1. Sequencing was carried out using whole blood. The receptor's source is an adult who was a healthcare worker with PCR-confirmed SARS-CoV-2 infection or an uninfected control (not recorded which). CDR3 protein: CASSYLTGRRTGELFF. The CDR3 DNA reads TGTGCCAGCAGTTATTTGACAGGGCGTCGCACCGGGGAGCTGTTTTTT.